This T cell receptor (beta chain) was identified during a study of T-cell reconstitution after alpha-beta-depleted transplantation in children. Study results and caveats: Most T-cell counts and diversity one year after the transplant came from T cells that were newly produced.

TCRbeta library preparation incorporated unique molecular identifiers. TCRdb reanalysed the PCR reads using MiXCR and keeps one entry per CDR3 protein. The sample shows approximately 270,000 distinct CDR3 sequences, about 24% of them seen only once. This clonotype was counted a single time. What it recognizes is unknown. CDR3 length: 16 amino acids. J was trimmed by 4 bases and V by 0 bases; bases with no gene match: 3. Sequenced here: PBMCs, mostly from graft donor cells, sampled 360 days after TCRalphabeta/CD19-depleted stem cell transplant. V usage is TRBV12-3 or TRBV12-4 and J usage is TRBJ2-2; 9 bases line up with TRBD2. This TCR came from a female patient between 2 and 15 years old who had a stem cell transplant for congenital amegakaryocytic thrombocytopenia, so the T cells may come from the graft donor. CDR3 sequence (DNA): TGTGCCAGCAGTTTAGCGGGGCGGGGGGGCACCGGGGAGCTGTTTTTT. This codes for CASSLAGRGGTGELFF.